Below, 31 T cell receptor beta chains from the same sample are listed, as sequenced in a study of human T cells and chemical hapten exposure. Time point defined: pre-sensitization, week 0. Treatment reported: therapeutic diphenylcyclopropenone sensitization with weekly scalp DPC. In TCRdb, the RACE reads were re-called with MiXCR into one record per CDR3 protein. The data contain around 300,000 distinct CDR3 sequences, 5% to 6.5% of them singletons. The sequencing used whole blood, collected in connection with sensitization to the hapten diphenylcyclopropenone (DPC). The receptors shown here come from a woman younger than 35 with alopecia areata. Some clones in this sample may be carry-over from other donors' samples.

This clonotype has ten or more counts. This chain joins TRBV6-2 or TRBV6-3 and TRBJ2-6; no firm D call. V lost 2 bases and J 6 bases, leaving 17 bases between the germline ends. Germline values: CDR1 MNHEY, CDR2 SVGEGT. The CDR3 runs 17 residues. The CDR3 here is CASSYRLTSVEANVLTF. DNA for the CDR3: TGTGCCAGCAGTTACCGCCTTACGTCGGTTGAGGCCAACGTCCTGACTTTC.

This clonotype was found a few times. The rearrangement uses TRBV20-1 and TRBJ2-1; D is uncertain. V gave up 3 bases and J gave up 0 bases, with 9 bases separating them. The CDR3 totals 14 residues. The germline V gene encodes CDR1 DFQATT and CDR2 SNEGSKA (reference sequence). The CDR3 DNA is TGCAGTGCTAGGGAGCCTATCTCCTACAATGAGCAGTTCTTC. This translates into CSAREPISYNEQFF.

This clonotype was observed a few times. The chain carries TRBV14 and TRBJ1-2, with 12 nucleotides matching TRBD1. Unmatched junction bases numbered 15, after V lost 1 base and J lost 6 bases. There are 19 residues in the CDR3. Germline V gene sequence: CDR1 SGHDN, CDR2 FVKESK. As DNA, the CDR3 is TGTGCCAGCAGCCAAGTCGTTGCCTATCCGGGACAGGGGGCGAATGGCTACACCTTC. Translation: CASSQVVAYPGQGANGYTF.

This clonotype was recorded at least ten times. This chain joins TRBV6-5 and TRBJ2-3; D may match TRBD1 or TRBD2 (6 bases each). This CDR3 contains 14 residues. Germline loops: CDR1 MNHEY, CDR2 SVGAGI. Trimming shortened V by 6 bases and J by 2 bases, and 12 bases separated the two germline ends. CDR3 bases: TGTGCCAGCAGCCGCGGGGACACCACAGATACGCAGTATTTT. Its translation is CASSRGDTTDTQYF.

The chain combines TRBV9 with TRBJ1-3; no reliable D call. With 3 bases removed from V and 2 bases from J, the gap between germline ends came to 9 bases. The length of the CDR3 is 14 residues. Per the germline V gene, CDR1 is SGDLS and CDR2 is YYNGEE. The CDR3, as DNA: TGTGCCAGCAGCGCCCAGATCGCTGGAAACACCATATATTTT. Translated, it gives CASSAQIAGNTIYF.

This clonotype was counted only a few times. V is TRBV12-3 or TRBV12-4 and J is TRBJ2-1; 11 bases align to TRBD2. This CDR3 spans 22 amino acids. J lost 1 base, V lost 2 bases, and 19 bases had no gene match. The CDR3 here is CASSLRVRRSLAGVGSYNEQFF. The CDR3 coding sequence is TGTGCCAGCAGTTTAAGGGTCCGGAGGTCACTAGCGGGGGTCGGGTCCTACAATGAGCAGTTCTTC.

The chain couples TRBV6-6 to TRBJ1-2; no reliable D call. The CDR3 contains 14 residues. The germline gives CDR1 MNHNY, CDR2 SVGAGI (reference sequence). Trimming shortened V by 0 bases and J by 7 bases, and 12 bases separated the two germline ends. The CDR3 here is CASSYSNPEAGYTF. The CDR3 bases are TGTGCCAGCAGTTACTCTAATCCGGAAGCTGGCTACACCTTC.

This clonotype was recorded at least ten times. The chain combines TRBV6-5 with TRBJ2-3, with 7 bases that match TRBD2. Germline CDR1 and CDR2: MNHEY and SVGAGI. Trimming took 7 bases from V and 1 from J; bases not matched to a gene: 8. The CDR3 extends over 15 amino acids. This CDR3 is CASTTSAERTDTQYF. DNA for the CDR3: TGTGCCAGCACCACTAGCGCGGAACGCACAGATACGCAGTATTTT.

This clonotype was seen at least ten times. The chain is built from TRBV14 and TRBJ2-3; TRBD1 or TRBD2 may be the D gene (5 bases each). The CDR3 is 19 amino acids. The V end was cut by 4 bases, the J end by 2 bases, with 25 bases between. In germline, CDR1 is SGHDN, CDR2 FVKESK. CDR3 residues: CASSRKTGAPARYTDTQYF. The CDR3 bases are TGTGCCAGCAGCCGAAAAACCGGGGCCCCCGCAAGATACACAGATACGCAGTATTTT.

The table lists this clonotype with many counts. The chain has TRBV6-6 and TRBJ1-1; the D gene is possibly TRBD1 (6 bases). Germline values: CDR1 MNHNY, CDR2 SVGAGI (reference sequence). This CDR3 is 14 amino acids long. V dropped 6 bases and J dropped 9 bases, with 20 bases sitting between them. The CDR3 region has the DNA TGTGCCAGCAGCCCCCCGGGGGCTGAAAGAAAAGCTTTCTTT. Translation gives CASSPPGAERKAFF.

This clonotype was counted only a few times. J is TRBJ2-1 and V is TRBV7-3; D gene uncertain. Between the trimmed V and J ends, which lost 5 bases and 0 bases, there was a span of 11 bases. Germline CDR1 and CDR2: SGHTA and FQGTGA. The CDR3 has 15 amino acids. The CDR3 DNA reads TGTGCCAGCAGCCCTGAAGGAAGCTCCTACAATGAGCAGTTCTTC. This codes for CASSPEGSSYNEQFF.

This clonotype was picked up a small number of times. V gene TRBV7-8 combines with J gene TRBJ1-4; 12 bases match TRBD1. This CDR3 is 14 amino acids long. The V segment lost 5 bases and the J segment 7 bases; nucleotides outside the gene matches: 2. CDR1 is SGHVS, CDR2 FQNEAQ, per germline. The CDR3 region is CASSRGQGAEKLFF. CDR3 sequence (DNA): TGTGCCAGCAGCCGGGGACAGGGGGCTGAAAAACTGTTTTTT.

V gene TRBV6-6 combines with J gene TRBJ1-2; D ambiguous. This CDR3 region has 16 residues. V was pared by 0 bases and J by 1 base, with 12 bases between. Germline assignment: CDR1 MNHNY and CDR2 SVGAGI (reference sequence). The CDR3 DNA is TGTGCCAGCAGTTACTCAGGAAGGGAACTTAACTATGGCTACACCTTC. Its protein product is CASSYSGRELNYGYTF.

This clonotype was seen a few times. J is TRBJ2-1 and V is TRBV9; TRBD2 matches at 10 bases. Unmatched junction bases numbered 9, after V lost 4 bases and J lost 8 bases. The germline V gene has CDR1 SGDLS and CDR2 YYNGEE. The CDR3 totals 15 residues. CDR3 DNA: TGTGCCAGCAGCTCCCAGCGGGGGGGCAGGGATGAGCAGTTCTTC. This gives the protein CASSSQRGGRDEQFF.

The gene calls are TRBV6-2 or TRBV6-3 and TRBJ1-5; D remains unclear. The CDR3 is 14 residues long. In germline, CDR1 is MNHEY, CDR2 SVGEGT. V shed 2 bases and J shed 0 bases, with 5 bases lying between them. Written as DNA, the CDR3 is TGTGCCAGCAGTTACGGTTATAGCAATCAGCCCCAGCATTTT. This translates into CASSYGYSNQPQHF.

J is TRBJ2-1 and V is TRBV7-2, with 9 nucleotides matching TRBD1. Germline V gene lookup returns CDR1 SGHTA and CDR2 FQGNSA. The CDR3 loop spans 15 amino acids. The V segment lost 5 bases and the J segment 6 bases; nucleotides outside the gene matches: 8. CDR3 bases: TGTGCCAGCAGCCCGGACAGGGGAGAGGTCAATGAGCAGTTCTTC. Translation: CASSPDRGEVNEQFF.

This clonotype appeared many times. DNA of the CDR3: TGTGCCAGCAATCCTAGCGGGGGATACAATGAGCAGTTCTTC. It codes for CASNPSGGYNEQFF. The chain has TRBV6-2 or TRBV6-3 and TRBJ2-1, with TRBD2 matching over 10 bases. Germline CDR1 MNHEY, CDR2 SVGEGT. V shed 7 bases and J 4 bases; nucleotides not matched to a gene: 4. This CDR3 comprises 14 residues.

This clonotype was picked up a small number of times. CDR3 in amino acids: CASKNGEHYGYTF. The CDR3 DNA reads as TGTGCCAGCAAAAACGGGGAACACTATGGCTACACCTTC. The chain has TRBV6-5 and TRBJ1-2; D is ambiguous. In germline, CDR1 is MNHEY, CDR2 SVGAGI. The CDR3 runs 13 residues. V shed 7 bases and J shed 3 bases, with 12 bases lying between them.

This clonotype occurred a few times. V gene TRBV2 combines with J gene TRBJ1-4; TRBD1 matches at 7 bases. Germline values: CDR1 SNHLY, CDR2 FYNNEI. The CDR3 totals 15 residues. V lost 0 bases to trimming and J lost 4 bases; unmatched junction nucleotides: 2. CDR3 coding DNA: TGTGCCAGCAGTGAAGCCGCAGGGGGTAATGAAAAACTGTTTTTT. Its translation: CASSEAAGGNEKLFF. Full variable domain (rest looked up from reference TRBV2 and TRBJ1-4): EPEVTQTPSHQVTQMGQEVILRCVPISNHLYFYWYRQILGQKVEFLVSFYNNEISEKSEIFDDQFSVERPDGSNFTLKIRSTKLEDSAMYFCASSEAAGGNEKLFFGSGTQLSVL.

This clonotype was recorded many times. CDR3: CASSESGAGGIRYTF. CDR3 coding DNA: TGTGCCAGCAGTGAATCTGGGGCAGGGGGGATCCGCTACACCTTC. The chain is built from TRBV25-1 and TRBJ1-2, with 7 bases identical to TRBD1. Looked up from germline, CDR1 is MGHDK and CDR2 is SYGVNS. The CDR3 runs 15 residues. The ends lost 1 base at V and 9 bases at J; junction bases unmatched: 11.

This clonotype was observed at least ten times. The rearrangement links TRBV2 to TRBJ2-7, with D maybe TRBD1 (5 bases). Germline V gene sequence: CDR1 SNHLY, CDR2 FYNNEI. The CDR3 length is 14 residues. Trimming pared 3 bases from V and 5 bases from J, leaving 14 bases between. CDR3 residues: CASSEQGAWDEQYF. CDR3 DNA sequence: TGTGCCAGCAGTGAGCAGGGCGCCTGGGACGAGCAGTACTTC.

This clonotype has only a few counts. This chain uses TRBV18 with TRBJ2-1, with a weak D call TRBD2 (5 bases). Trimming removed 4 bases from V and 10 bases from J, with 14 bases in between. Per the germline V gene, CDR1 is KGHSH and CDR2 is LQKENI. CDR3 size: 13 residues. Here the CDR3 DNA reads TGTGCCAGCTCACTAGTTCCCTCGGGAGAGCAGTTCTTC. It codes for CASSLVPSGEQFF.

At least ten counts were recorded for this clonotype. The chain employs TRBV7-2 and TRBJ2-5; 12 nucleotides match TRBD2. The V and J ends lost 5 bases and 2 bases, in that order; junction bases with no gene match: 3. This CDR3 contains 15 residues. The germline CDR1 and CDR2 sequences are SGHTA and FQGNSA. In nucleotides, the CDR3 is TGTGCCAGCAGCAGCGGACTAGCGGGGCAAGAGACCCAGTACTTC. Residues: CASSSGLAGQETQYF.

V gene TRBV7-2 combines with J gene TRBJ2-3, with D unresolved. CDR1 is SGHTA and CDR2 is FQGNSA in the germline V gene. This CDR3 has 14 amino acids. With 3 bases removed from V and 0 bases from J, the gap between germline ends came to 7 bases. The CDR3 DNA follows: TGTGCCAGCAGCTTTTTCACTAGCACAGATACGCAGTATTTT. Translating gives CASSFFTSTDTQYF. The variable domain in full, with the rest retrieved from reference TRBV7-2 and TRBJ2-3, is GAGVSQSPSNKVTEKGKDVELRCDPISGHTALYWYRQSLGQGLEFLIYFQGNSAPDKSGLPSDRFSAERTGGSVSTLTIQRTQQEDSAVYLCASSFFTSTDTQYFGPGTRLTVL.

This clonotype was detected many times. This chain joins TRBV12-5 and TRBJ2-1; D may be TRBD2 (5 bases). Germline V gives CDR1 LGHNT, CDR2 FRNRAP. This CDR3 contains 13 residues. The ends were cut back, 1 base at V and 10 bases at J, with 11 bases in the middle. CDR3 DNA: TGTGCTAGTGGTTTGGGGGATACTAGAGAGCAGTTCTTC. Protein sequence: CASGLGDTREQFF.

This clonotype was observed a handful of times. The CDR3 DNA is TGTGCCAGCAGCCCGACACGTTCCTACGAGCAGTACTTC. This sequence encodes CASSPTRSYEQYF. The J gene is TRBJ2-7, the V gene TRBV6-2 or TRBV6-3; D call uncertain. The germline V and J ends were trimmed by 6 bases and 1 base, with 10 bases remaining between them. CDR1 and CDR2 (germline): MNHEY, SVGEGT. The CDR3 sequence is 13 residues long.

This sequence joins TRBV7-2 and TRBJ2-2; 9 bases map to TRBD2. The CDR3 runs 15 residues. Looked up from germline, CDR1 is SGHTA and CDR2 is FQGNSA. After removal of 8 bases from V and 5 bases from J, the junction contained 9 bases not matched to a gene. The CDR3 reads CASEKTSGFTGELFF. The CDR3 DNA reads as TGTGCCAGCGAAAAAACTAGCGGGTTTACCGGGGAGCTGTTTTTT.

On this clonotype itself: A much more abundant neighbour one base away suggests this may be a read error. The J gene is TRBJ2-7, the V gene TRBV2; the D gene is possibly TRBD1 (6 bases). The germline V gene encodes CDR1 SNHLY and CDR2 FYNNEI. The CDR3 is 12 residues long. V dropped 8 bases and J dropped 5 bases, with 13 bases sitting between them. This CDR3 is CASGPDRNEQYF. CDR3 nucleotides: TGTGCCAGCGGCCCTGACAGGAACGAGCAGTACTTC.

The chain carries TRBV20-1 and TRBJ1-5, with a possible D match to TRBD1 (5 bases). Germline V gives CDR1 DFQATT, CDR2 SNEGSKA (reference sequence). The CDR3 has 14 residues. The V end was cut by 6 bases, the J end by 7 bases, with 19 bases between. The CDR3: CSATHGRAGQPQHF. CDR3 sequence (DNA): TGCAGTGCAACACACGGCAGGGCTGGCCAGCCCCAGCATTTT.

The V and J genes are TRBV6-2 or TRBV6-3 and TRBJ1-2; D is possibly TRBD1 (6 bases). There are 13 residues in the CDR3. Trimming took off 5 bases at V and 5 bases at J, with 12 bases between the two ends. Per the germline V gene, CDR1 is MNHEY and CDR2 is SVGEGT. The CDR3 loop reads CASSPGQRYGYTF. The CDR3 coding sequence is TGTGCCAGCAGTCCCGGACAGAGATATGGCTACACCTTC.

This chain links TRBV5-6 with TRBJ2-1; D unresolved. CDR1 is SGHDT, CDR2 YYEEEE, per germline. Trimming took 2 bases from V and 7 from J, leaving 10 bases between them. The CDR3 consists of 13 residues. The CDR3 DNA is TGTGCCAGCAGCTTATCTCCAGAGAATGAGCAGTTCTTC. As protein: CASSLSPENEQFF.